In this sample, the clone carrying this TCR beta chain turned up once. Trimming took 3 bases from V and 2 from J; bases not matched to a gene: 4. The CDR3 is 17 residues long. CDR1 LNHDA and CDR2 SQIVND come from the germline V gene (reference sequence). These data are taken from a study of cytomegalovirus exposure and HLA in healthy donors. PCR primers comprised 60 Vbeta and 13 Jbeta primers. The table came from immunoSEQ multiplex PCR; TCRdb's copy has only in-frame clones and leaves some out. The sample carries about 190,000 clones, about four fifths recorded once. The rearrangement uses TRBV19 and TRBJ2-3; 14 positions agree with TRBD2. Sequenced sample: PBMCs. The source is a man between 18 and 29 years old in good health and CMV-seronegative. The CDR3 sequence is CASSMGLAGAFTDTQYF. The CDR3 region has the DNA TGTGCCAGTAGTATGGGACTAGCGGGAGCCTTCACAGATACGCAGTATTTT.